Below are 24 T cell receptor beta chains sequenced from a single sample in a study of blood T cell repertoires in COVID-19. Only in-frame clones appear in the TCRdb table, and some are missing; sequencing was by immunoSEQ multiplex PCR. The repertoire holds some 200,000 clones, with 70% to 85% as singletons. The specimen was peripheral blood. The origin of the receptors is a woman of 80 years or more with COVID-19, enrolled during active disease.

The CDR3 DNA is TGTGCCAGCAGCGTCGCACTAGCTGAATCCTACAATGAGCAGTTCTTC. Its protein is CASSVALAESYNEQFF. This chain connects TRBV2 to TRBJ2-1, with TRBD2 as a possible D gene (6 bases). The germline gives CDR1 SNHLY, CDR2 FYNNEI. V lost 6 bases and J 1 base, leaving 16 bases between the germline ends. There are 16 residues in the CDR3.

This sequence joins TRBV5-1 and TRBJ2-1; 13 positions match TRBD2. Germline CDR1 and CDR2: SGHRS and YFSETQ. This CDR3 has 17 residues. J was trimmed by 0 bases and V by 3 bases; bases with no gene match: 3. The CDR3 spells CASSSRTSGSSYNEQFF. The CDR3 nucleotides read TGCGCCAGCAGCTCTCGGACTAGCGGGAGCTCCTACAATGAGCAGTTCTTC.

The chain links TRBV19 to TRBJ1-2; maybe TRBD1 (6 bases). There are 14 residues in the CDR3. Germline V lookup: CDR1 LNHDA, CDR2 SQIVND (reference sequence). The ends were cut back, 5 bases at V and 4 bases at J, with 14 bases in the middle. The CDR3 nucleotides read TGTGCCAGTAGTCAACCGGGACACCCCTATGGCTACACCTTC. It yields the protein CASSQPGHPYGYTF.

CDR3 nucleotides: TGCGCCAGCAGCTTAACAGAGGGCTATGGCTACACCTTC. This codes for CASSLTEGYGYTF. This sequence joins TRBV5-1 and TRBJ1-2; D is ambiguous. CDR3 length: 13 residues. Germline CDR1 reads SGHRS; CDR2 reads YFSETQ. V shed 2 bases and J shed 4 bases, with 9 bases lying between them.

The chain links TRBV9 to TRBJ2-2, with D possibly matching TRBD2 (6 bases). Trimming took 1 base from V and 4 from J, leaving 14 bases between them. Germline V gene lookup returns CDR1 SGDLS and CDR2 YYNGEE. The CDR3 contains 16 residues. CDR3 sequence reads: CASSVQAGKSTGELFF. CDR3 bases: TGTGCCAGCAGCGTACAGGCGGGAAAGAGCACCGGGGAGCTGTTTTTT. The full variable domain, completed using reference TRBV9 and TRBJ2-2, is DSGVTQTPKHLITATGQRVTLRCSPRSGDLSVYWYQQSLDQGLQFLIQYYNGEERAKGNILERFSAQQFPDLHSELNLSSLELGDSALYFCASSVQAGKSTGELFFGEGSRLTVL.

The sample holds a few counts of this clone. The rearrangement links TRBV11-2 to TRBJ2-7, with D unclear. This CDR3 is 14 amino acids long. V lost 1 base to trimming and J lost 2 bases, with 9 bases between them. Germline CDR1 SGHAT, CDR2 FQNNGV. The CDR3 bases are TGTGCCAGCAGCTTAGGAGACATGCCCTACGAGCAGTACTTC. Its protein is CASSLGDMPYEQYF.

This sequence joins TRBV7-3 and TRBJ2-1; the D gene is possibly TRBD2 (5 bases). CDR1 and CDR2 (germline): SGHTA, FQGTGA. V was shortened by 3 bases and J by 5 bases, with 14 bases between the two germline ends. The CDR3 is 15 amino acids. The CDR3, as DNA: TGTGCCAGCAGCTTCTACGCGTCGGGGAACAATGAGCAGTTCTTC. Its protein product is CASSFYASGNNEQFF.

This clone was seen a handful of times. The J gene is TRBJ1-3, the V gene TRBV6-5; TRBD1 is a possible D gene (5 bases). The CDR3 contains 14 residues. The germline gives CDR1 MNHEY, CDR2 SVGAGI. V gave up 6 bases and J gave up 4 bases, with 13 bases separating them. The CDR3 here is CASSGGYQGNTIYF. DNA of the CDR3: TGTGCCAGCAGCGGGGGTTATCAAGGAAACACCATATATTTT.

This clone has only one observation. The chain has TRBV19 and TRBJ2-7, with 9 positions matching TRBD1. Germline CDR1 is LNHDA and CDR2 is SQIVND (reference sequence). The CDR3 sequence is 16 residues long. With 2 bases clipped from V and 3 bases from J, the junction kept 8 bases outside the gene matches. The CDR3 region has the DNA TGTGCCAGTAGTATATCCGGGACAGGGCCACTCTACGAGCAGTACTTC. This sequence encodes CASSISGTGPLYEQYF.

The chain recombines TRBV18 with TRBJ1-2; TRBD1 matches 9 bases. V lost 4 bases and J lost 0; bases outside the gene matches: 6. The CDR3 is 16 residues long. Germline CDR1 is KGHSH and CDR2 is LQKENI. CDR3 residues: CASSRPGQGANYGYTF. The CDR3, as DNA: TGTGCCAGCTCACGACCGGGACAGGGTGCTAACTATGGCTACACCTTC.

The rearrangement joins TRBV11-2 to TRBJ2-7, with a weak D call TRBD1 (7 bases). Germline CDR1 SGHAT, CDR2 FQNNGV. This CDR3 contains 14 residues. The V and J ends lost 5 bases and 4 bases respectively, with 15 bases between them. CDR3 DNA sequence: TGTGCCAGCAGCCACTACAGGGGAGGATACGAGCAGTACTTC. Its protein product is CASSHYRGGYEQYF.

This chain connects TRBV28 to TRBJ1-4; 7 bases map to TRBD1. Losses at the gene ends were 6 bases for V and 7 bases for J; bases not matched to a gene: 2. Germline-derived CDR1 and CDR2 are MDHEN and SYDVKM. This CDR3 spans 12 amino acids. The CDR3 nucleotides read TGTGCCAGCAGCGACAGGGCTGAAAAACTGTTTTTT. Its protein product is CASSDRAEKLFF. The full variable domain, completed using reference TRBV28 and TRBJ1-4, is DVKVTQSSRYLVKRTGEKVFLECVQDMDHENMFWYRQDPGLGLRLIYFSYDVKMKEKGDIPEGYSVSREKKERFSLILESASTNQTSMYLCASSDRAEKLFFGSGTQLSVL.

The chain combines TRBV5-4 with TRBJ1-3, with D possibly TRBD1 on 5 matching bases. The length of the CDR3 is 14 residues. Germline V CDR1 and CDR2: SGHNT, YYREEE (reference sequence). Trimming pared 0 bases from V and 5 bases from J, leaving 9 bases between. CDR3: CASSLEGDRNTIYF. The CDR3 region has the DNA TGTGCCAGCAGCTTGGAAGGGGATAGAAACACCATATATTTT. The full variable domain, in which reference TRBV5-4 and TRBJ1-3 provide the parts outside the CDR3, is ETGVTQSPTHLIKTRGQQVTLRCSSQSGHNTVSWYQQALGQGPQFIFQYYREEENGRGNFPPRFSGLQFPNYSSELNVNALELDDSALYLCASSLEGDRNTIYFGEGSWLTVV.

The chain is built from TRBV7-6 and TRBJ2-5; 9 bases match TRBD2. Germline-derived CDR1 and CDR2 are SGHVS and FNYEAQ. This CDR3 region has 16 residues. The junction had 8 bases not matched to a gene; V was cut back by 1 base and J by 5 bases. In DNA form, the CDR3 reads TGTGCCAGCAGCTTAGTGTCTAGCGGGGCCCCGGAGACCCAGTACTTC. This translates into CASSLVSSGAPETQYF.

This chain connects TRBV19 to TRBJ2-1; TRBD1 aligns across 9 bases. Germline CDR1 and CDR2: LNHDA and SQIVND (reference sequence). Trimming cost V 3 bases and J 5 bases; bases outside gene matches: 5. The CDR3 spans 15 residues. In DNA form, the CDR3 reads TGTGCCAGTAGTATCCAGGGACAGGGCAACAATGAGCAGTTCTTC. Protein: CASSIQGQGNNEQFF. The whole variable domain, filled in from reference TRBV19 and TRBJ2-1, reads DGGITQSPKYLFRKEGQNVTLSCEQNLNHDAMYWYRQDPGQGLRLIYYSQIVNDFQKGDIAEGYSVSREKKESFPLTVTSAQKNPTAFYLCASSIQGQGNNEQFFGPGTRLTVL.

The chain uses TRBV7-9 and TRBJ1-2; the D is unclear. V lost 7 bases to trimming and J lost 7 bases, with 13 bases between them. Per germline, CDR1 SEHNR and CDR2 FQNEAQ (reference sequence). CDR3 size: 12 residues. CDR3 residues: CASTFGEGGYTF. DNA of the CDR3: TGTGCCAGCACATTCGGCGAGGGTGGCTACACCTTC.

The CDR3 spells CASSAGTGGLKLFF. In nucleotides, the CDR3 is TGTGCCAGCAGCGCCGGGACAGGGGGACTAAAACTGTTTTTT. The V gene is TRBV5-5, the J gene TRBJ1-4, with 11 bases fitting TRBD1. The CDR3 consists of 14 residues. CDR1 is SGHKS and CDR2 is YYEKEE in the germline V gene (reference sequence). J lost 10 bases, V lost 4 bases, and 6 bases had no gene match. The variable domain in full, completed from reference TRBV5-5 and TRBJ1-4, reads DAGVTQSPTHLIKTRGQQVTLRCSPISGHKSVSWYQQVLGQGPQFIFQYYEKEERGRGNFPDRFSARQFPNYSSELNVNALLLGDSALYLCASSAGTGGLKLFFGSGTQLSVL.

The V call is TRBV7-2, the J call TRBJ2-3; tentatively, D is TRBD2 (6 bases). CDR1 is SGHTA, CDR2 FQGNSA, per germline. CDR3 length: 17 residues. Trimming stripped 3 bases from V and 0 bases from J, with 16 bases between. The CDR3 nucleotides are TGTGCCAGCAGCTTCAGGGCGGGGAGTCCTAGCACAGATACGCAGTATTTT. Encoded protein: CASSFRAGSPSTDTQYF.

This clone came up a few times. The chain joins TRBV5-5 to TRBJ1-1, with D tentatively TRBD1 (6 bases). CDR3 size: 15 residues. The germline V gene encodes CDR1 SGHKS and CDR2 YYEKEE (reference sequence). Trimming cost V 5 bases and J 0 bases, with 14 bases left between them. The chain's CDR3 is CASSLYGQMNTEAFF. The CDR3 DNA reads TGTGCCAGCAGTCTTTACGGACAGATGAACACTGAAGCTTTCTTT. The whole variable domain, remainder taken from reference TRBV5-5 and TRBJ1-1, is DAGVTQSPTHLIKTRGQQVTLRCSPISGHKSVSWYQQVLGQGPQFIFQYYEKEERGRGNFPDRFSARQFPNYSSELNVNALLLGDSALYLCASSLYGQMNTEAFFGQGTRLTVV.

In this sample, this clone turned up once. Different DNA sequences within this sample yield the same CDR3. The chain uses TRBV3-1 (or the pseudogene TRBV3-2) and TRBJ2-7, with D hard to call. Germline assignment: CDR1 LGHDT and CDR2 YNNKEL (reference sequence). CDR3 size: 14 residues. V lost 2 bases, J lost 1 base, and 9 bases lay in between. CDR3 DNA sequence: TGTGCCAGCAGCCAACTTAGTGTTTCCTACGAGCAGTACTTC. This codes for CASSQLSVSYEQYF.

The J gene is TRBJ2-6, the V gene TRBV25-1, with D perhaps TRBD2 (6 bases). Germline CDR1 reads MGHDK; CDR2 reads SYGVNS. V lost 3 bases, J lost 4 bases, and 10 bases lay in between. The CDR3 runs 15 residues. CDR3 nucleotides: TGTGCCAGCAGTGAGCATGGGAGGGGGGCCAACGTCCTGACTTTC. Translating it yields CASSEHGRGANVLTF. Combining the CDR3 with reference TRBV25-1 and TRBJ2-6 gives the whole variable domain EADIYQTPRYLVIGTGKKITLECSQTMGHDKMYWYQQDPGMELHLIHYSYGVNSTEKGDLSSESTVSRIRTEHFPLTLESARPSHTSQYLCASSEHGRGANVLTFGAGSRLTVL.

The CDR3 nucleotides read TGTGCCATCAGTCAGGGTTATAATTCACCCCTCCACTTT. It codes for CAISQGYNSPLHF. The chain links TRBV10-3 to TRBJ1-6; TRBD1 might be the D (5 bases). The CDR3 is 13 residues long. Deletions cut 5 bases from V and 4 bases from J, with 6 bases between. The germline CDR1 and CDR2 sequences are ENHRY and SYGVKD.

The rearrangement joins TRBV5-4 to TRBJ2-5, with 7 bases lining up with TRBD2. Germline assignment: CDR1 SGHNT and CDR2 YYREEE (reference sequence). The CDR3 spans 11 residues. CDR3 residues: CAGGSGETQYF. The DNA for the CDR3 is TGTGCTGGCGGGAGTGGAGAGACCCAGTACTTC.

The rearrangement joins TRBV29-1 to TRBJ1-1, with 8 nucleotides matching TRBD1. The CDR3 sequence is 11 residues long. The germline gives CDR1 SQVTM, CDR2 ANQGSEA. The CDR3 bases are TGCAGTGCCCAGGGGGCCACTGAAGCTTTCTTT. Translation gives CSAQGATEAFF.